This T cell receptor (beta chain) was identified in a study of quantifying T cell responses using KT2 cells. About the study: TCR alpha and beta constant-region primers primed reverse transcription of RNA.

Study-level points and caveats: At about one KT2 cell per 100,000 PBMC, KT2 sequences were still detected. Input KT2 cell number predicted KT2 alpha and beta sequence counts linearly over several orders of magnitude.

With regard to this clonotype: No antigen is known for it.

Trimming removed 6 bases from V and 5 bases from J, with 16 bases in between. The germline V gene encodes CDR1 LGHNT and CDR2 FRNRAP. The CDR3 totals 14 residues. Unfractionated PBMC were spiked with known numbers of KT2 clone cells. A range of KT2-to-PBMC ratios was made using fixed PBMC numbers. An oligo carrying a UMI was ligated to the cDNA 3' end. The first PCR ran 4 to 5 cycles with an equimolar RC1.1 and RC1.2 beta primer mix. A single record per CDR3 protein comes from TCRdb applying MiXCR to the UMI-ligation and nested PCR reads. The sample has 40,000 to 50,000 distinct CDR3 sequences; 15% to 20% are singletons.

Sequenced input: PBMCs spiked with cells of the T cell clone KT2. This clonotype originated in a human donor. V gene TRBV12-5 combines with J gene TRBJ1-1; no reliable D call. The DNA of the CDR3 is TGTGCTAGTGGCACCATGCGGGGAGGAACTGAAGCTTTCTTT. This encodes CASGTMRGGTEAFF.